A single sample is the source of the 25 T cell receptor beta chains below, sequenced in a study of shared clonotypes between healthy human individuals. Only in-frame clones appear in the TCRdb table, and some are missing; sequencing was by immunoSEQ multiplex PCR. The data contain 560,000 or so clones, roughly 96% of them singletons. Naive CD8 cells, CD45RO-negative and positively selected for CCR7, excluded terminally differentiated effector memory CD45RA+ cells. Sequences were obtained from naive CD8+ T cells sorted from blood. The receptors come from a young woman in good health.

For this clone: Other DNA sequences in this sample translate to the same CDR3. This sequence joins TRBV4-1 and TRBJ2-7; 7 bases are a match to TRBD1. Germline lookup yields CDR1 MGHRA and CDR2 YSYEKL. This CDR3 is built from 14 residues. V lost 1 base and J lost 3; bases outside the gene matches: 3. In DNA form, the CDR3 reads TGCGCCAGCAGCCAAGTAGGGGACAGCTACGAGCAGTACTTC. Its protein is CASSQVGDSYEQYF.

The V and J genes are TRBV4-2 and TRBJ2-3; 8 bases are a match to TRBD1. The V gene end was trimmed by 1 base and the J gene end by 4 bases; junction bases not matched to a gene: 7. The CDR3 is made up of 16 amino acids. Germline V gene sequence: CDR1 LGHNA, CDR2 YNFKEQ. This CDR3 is CASSQVTGGSPDTQYF. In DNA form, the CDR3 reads TGTGCCAGCAGCCAAGTTACAGGGGGATCACCAGATACGCAGTATTTT.

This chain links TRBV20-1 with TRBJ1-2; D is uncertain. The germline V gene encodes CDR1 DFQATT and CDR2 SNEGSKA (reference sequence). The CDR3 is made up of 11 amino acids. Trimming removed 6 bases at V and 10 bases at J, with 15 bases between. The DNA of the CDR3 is TGCAGTGCCGGTTTACTGGAACCCTACACCTTC. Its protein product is CSAGLLEPYTF.

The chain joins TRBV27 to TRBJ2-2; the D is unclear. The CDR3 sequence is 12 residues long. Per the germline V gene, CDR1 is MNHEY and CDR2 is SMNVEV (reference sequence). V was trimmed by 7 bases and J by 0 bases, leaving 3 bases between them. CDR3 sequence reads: CASTSNTGELFF. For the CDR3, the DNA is TGTGCCAGCACCTCGAACACCGGGGAGCTGTTTTTT.

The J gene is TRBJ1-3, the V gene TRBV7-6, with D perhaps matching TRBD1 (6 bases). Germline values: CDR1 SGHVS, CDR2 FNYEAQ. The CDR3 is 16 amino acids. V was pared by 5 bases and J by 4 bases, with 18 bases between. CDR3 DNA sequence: TGTGCCAGCAGCCGACAGGATCCTTCTAGGGGAAACACCATATATTTT. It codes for CASSRQDPSRGNTIYF.

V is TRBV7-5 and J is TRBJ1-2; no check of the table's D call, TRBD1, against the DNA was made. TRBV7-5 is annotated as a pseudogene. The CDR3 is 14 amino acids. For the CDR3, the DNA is TGTGTCAGAAGCCCTTCACTCAGGGGGCGAAGCTACACCTTC. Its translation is CVRSPSLRGRSYTF.

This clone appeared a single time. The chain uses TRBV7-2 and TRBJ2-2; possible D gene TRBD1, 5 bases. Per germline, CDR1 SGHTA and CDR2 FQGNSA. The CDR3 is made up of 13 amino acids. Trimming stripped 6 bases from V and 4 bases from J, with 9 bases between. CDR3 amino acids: CASRWTITGELFF. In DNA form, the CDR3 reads TGTGCCAGCAGGTGGACAATCACCGGGGAGCTGTTTTTT.

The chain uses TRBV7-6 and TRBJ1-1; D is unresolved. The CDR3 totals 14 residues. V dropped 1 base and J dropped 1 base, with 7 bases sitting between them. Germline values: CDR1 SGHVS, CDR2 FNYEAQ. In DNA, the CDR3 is TGTGCCAGCAGCTTAGAGGCAGGGAACACTGAAGCTTTCTTT. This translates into CASSLEAGNTEAFF.

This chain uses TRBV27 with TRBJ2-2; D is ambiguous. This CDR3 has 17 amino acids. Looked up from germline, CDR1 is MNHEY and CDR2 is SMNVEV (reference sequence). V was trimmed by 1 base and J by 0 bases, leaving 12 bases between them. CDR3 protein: CASSLYLQAANTGELFF. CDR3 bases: TGTGCCAGCAGTTTATATCTTCAGGCAGCGAACACCGGGGAGCTGTTTTTT.

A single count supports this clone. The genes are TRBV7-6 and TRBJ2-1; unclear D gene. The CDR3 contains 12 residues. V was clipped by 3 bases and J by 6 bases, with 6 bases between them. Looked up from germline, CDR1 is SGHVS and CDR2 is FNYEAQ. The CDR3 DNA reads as TGTGCCAGCAGCTTGATCGGCAATGAGCAGTTCTTC. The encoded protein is CASSLIGNEQFF.

CDR3 in DNA: TGTGCCAGCAGCCCGGACAGTAGTAATGAAAAACTGTTTTTT. Translating gives CASSPDSSNEKLFF. The V call is TRBV7-2, the J call TRBJ1-4; D is possibly TRBD1 (6 bases). This CDR3 has 14 amino acids. The V and J ends lost 5 bases and 4 bases respectively, with 11 bases between them. The germline V gene has CDR1 SGHTA and CDR2 FQGNSA. The whole variable domain, filled in from reference TRBV7-2 and TRBJ1-4, reads GAGVSQSPSNKVTEKGKDVELRCDPISGHTALYWYRQSLGQGLEFLIYFQGNSAPDKSGLPSDRFSAERTGGSVSTLTIQRTQQEDSAVYLCASSPDSSNEKLFFGSGTQLSVL.

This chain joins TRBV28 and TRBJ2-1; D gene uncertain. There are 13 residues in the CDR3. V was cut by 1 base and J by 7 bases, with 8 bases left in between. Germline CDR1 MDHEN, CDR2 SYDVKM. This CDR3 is CASSLFLRNEQFF. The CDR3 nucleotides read TGTGCCAGCAGTTTATTTCTCAGGAATGAGCAGTTCTTC. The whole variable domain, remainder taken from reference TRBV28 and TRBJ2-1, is DVKVTQSSRYLVKRTGEKVFLECVQDMDHENMFWYRQDPGLGLRLIYFSYDVKMKEKGDIPEGYSVSREKKERFSLILESASTNQTSMYLCASSLFLRNEQFFGPGTRLTVL.

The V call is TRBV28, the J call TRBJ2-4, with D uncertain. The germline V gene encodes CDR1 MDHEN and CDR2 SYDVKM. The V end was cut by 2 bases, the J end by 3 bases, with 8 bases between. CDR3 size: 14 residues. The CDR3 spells CASSLLENKNIQYF. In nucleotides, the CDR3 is TGTGCCAGCAGTTTACTGGAGAACAAAAACATTCAGTACTTC. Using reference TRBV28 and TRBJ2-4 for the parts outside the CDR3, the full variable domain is DVKVTQSSRYLVKRTGEKVFLECVQDMDHENMFWYRQDPGLGLRLIYFSYDVKMKEKGDIPEGYSVSREKKERFSLILESASTNQTSMYLCASSLLENKNIQYFGAGTRLSVL.

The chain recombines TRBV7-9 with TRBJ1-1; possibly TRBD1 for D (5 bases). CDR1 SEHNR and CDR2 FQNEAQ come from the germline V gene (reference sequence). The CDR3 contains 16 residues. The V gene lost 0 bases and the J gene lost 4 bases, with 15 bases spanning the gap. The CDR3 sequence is CASSLAPQGRGTEAFF. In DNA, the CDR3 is TGTGCCAGCAGCTTAGCGCCCCAGGGCCGGGGCACTGAAGCTTTCTTT.

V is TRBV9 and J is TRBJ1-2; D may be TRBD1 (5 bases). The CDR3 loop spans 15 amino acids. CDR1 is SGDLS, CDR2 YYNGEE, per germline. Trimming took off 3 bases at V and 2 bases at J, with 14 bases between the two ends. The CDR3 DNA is TGTGCCAGCAGCGGATGGGACGGTCCAAACTATGGCTACACCTTC. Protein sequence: CASSGWDGPNYGYTF.

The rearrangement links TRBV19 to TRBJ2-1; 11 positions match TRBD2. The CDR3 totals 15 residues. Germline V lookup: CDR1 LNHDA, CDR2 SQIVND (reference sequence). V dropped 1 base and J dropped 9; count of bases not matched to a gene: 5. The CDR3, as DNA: TGTGCCAGTAGTATAGTTACTAGCGGGAGCCTTGAGCAGTTCTTC. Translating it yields CASSIVTSGSLEQFF.

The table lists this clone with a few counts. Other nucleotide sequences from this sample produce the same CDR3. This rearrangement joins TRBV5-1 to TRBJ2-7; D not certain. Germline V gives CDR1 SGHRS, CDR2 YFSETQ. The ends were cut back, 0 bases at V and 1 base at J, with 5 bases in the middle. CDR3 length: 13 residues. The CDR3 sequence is CASSLASSYEQYF. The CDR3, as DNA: TGCGCCAGCAGCTTGGCCAGTTCCTACGAGCAGTACTTC.

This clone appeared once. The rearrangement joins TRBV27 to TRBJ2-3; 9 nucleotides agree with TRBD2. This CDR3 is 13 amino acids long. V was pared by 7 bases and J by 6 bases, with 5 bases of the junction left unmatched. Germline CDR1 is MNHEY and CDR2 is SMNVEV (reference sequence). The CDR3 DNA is TGTGCCAGCACCCAAAGCGGGAGGGATACGCAGTATTTT. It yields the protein CASTQSGRDTQYF.

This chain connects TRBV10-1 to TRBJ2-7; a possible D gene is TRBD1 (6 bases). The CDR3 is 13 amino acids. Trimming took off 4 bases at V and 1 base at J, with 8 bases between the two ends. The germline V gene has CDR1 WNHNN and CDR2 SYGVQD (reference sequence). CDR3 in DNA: TGCGCCAGCAGTGCGCAGGGGTCCTACGAGCAGTACTTC. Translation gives CASSAQGSYEQYF.

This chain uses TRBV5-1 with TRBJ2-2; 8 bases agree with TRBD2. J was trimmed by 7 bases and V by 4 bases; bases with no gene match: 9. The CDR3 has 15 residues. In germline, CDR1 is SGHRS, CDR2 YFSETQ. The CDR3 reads CASSPREGLNGELFF. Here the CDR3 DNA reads TGCGCCAGCAGCCCTCGGGAGGGCCTCAACGGGGAGCTGTTTTTT.

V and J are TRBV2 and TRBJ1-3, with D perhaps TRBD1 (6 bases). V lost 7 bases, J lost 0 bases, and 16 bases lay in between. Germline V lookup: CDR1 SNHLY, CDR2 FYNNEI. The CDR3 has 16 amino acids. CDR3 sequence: CASTRTVVSSGNTIYF. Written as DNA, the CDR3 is TGTGCCAGCACCCGGACAGTCGTAAGCTCTGGAAACACCATATATTTT. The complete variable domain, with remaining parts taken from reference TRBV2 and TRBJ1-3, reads EPEVTQTPSHQVTQMGQEVILRCVPISNHLYFYWYRQILGQKVEFLVSFYNNEISEKSEIFDDQFSVERPDGSNFTLKIRSTKLEDSAMYFCASTRTVVSSGNTIYFGEGSWLTVV.

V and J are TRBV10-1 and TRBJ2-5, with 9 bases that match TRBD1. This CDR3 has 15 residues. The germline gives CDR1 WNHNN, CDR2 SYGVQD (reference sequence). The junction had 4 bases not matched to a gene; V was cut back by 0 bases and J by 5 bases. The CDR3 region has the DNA TGCGCCAGCAGTGAGTCGGGGACAGGGAGTGAGACCCAGTACTTC. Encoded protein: CASSESGTGSETQYF.

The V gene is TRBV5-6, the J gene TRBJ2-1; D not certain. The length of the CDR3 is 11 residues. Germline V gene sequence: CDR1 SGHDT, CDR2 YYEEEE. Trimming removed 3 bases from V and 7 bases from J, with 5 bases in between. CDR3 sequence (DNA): TGTGCCAGCAGCTCCGGAAATGAGCAGTTCTTC. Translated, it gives CASSSGNEQFF.

CDR3 DNA sequence: TGTGCCAGCAGCTTAGGGCTGTCTTTCTACGAGCAGTACTTC. This encodes CASSLGLSFYEQYF. This chain links TRBV13 with TRBJ2-7; D ambiguous. The germline V gene has CDR1 PRHDT and CDR2 FYEKMQ (reference sequence). The length of the CDR3 is 14 residues. Trimming took 0 bases from V and 3 from J, leaving 9 bases between them. The complete variable domain, with remaining parts taken from reference TRBV13 and TRBJ2-7, reads AAGVIQSPRHLIKEKRETATLKCYPIPRHDTVYWYQQGPGQDPQFLISFYEKMQSDKGSIPDRFSAQQFSDYHSELNMSSLELGDSALYFCASSLGLSFYEQYFGPGTRLTVT.

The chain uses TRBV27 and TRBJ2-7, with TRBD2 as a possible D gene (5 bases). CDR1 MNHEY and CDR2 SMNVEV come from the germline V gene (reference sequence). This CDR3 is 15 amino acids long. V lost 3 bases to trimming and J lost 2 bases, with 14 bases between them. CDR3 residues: CASSFGKRGPYEQYF. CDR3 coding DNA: TGTGCCAGCAGTTTCGGGAAGCGCGGCCCCTACGAGCAGTACTTC.